A selection of T cell receptor beta chains follows, all from one sample in a study of blood T cell repertoires in COVID-19. Sequencing was performed with immunoSEQ multiplex PCR; in TCRdb, only in-frame clones are kept and a portion is missing. The table has about 200,000 clones, over 75% seen once; the top ten hold around 5.1%. Sequencing input: peripheral blood. The receptors derive from a human donor in a cohort sampled during active COVID-19. CDR3s include the opening cysteine and the closing phenylalanine or tryptophan.

>TRBJ2-7|TRBV18
CASSSRPGLSEQYF
>TRBJ2-1|TRBV7-9
CASSSTRDSTYNEQFF
>TRBJ2-7|TRBV4-1
CASSQVGKREGPGQYF
>TRBJ1-2|TRBV7-3
CASSSQGHHGYTF
>TRBJ1-1|TRBV7-9
CASSPQEAFF
>TRBJ1-1|TRBV9
CASSVKQGNTEAFF
>TRBJ1-5|TRBV7-2
CASSSRTGSIGNQPQHF
>TRBJ2-5|TRBV7-6
CASSRDRAFGETQYF
>TRBJ2-3|TRBV7-9
CASSFTGGGTDTQYF
>TRBJ2-2|TRBV4-2
CASSQDPSVAGETGELFF
>TRBJ1-2|TRBV30
CAANRRGQVHGYTF
>TRBJ1-2|TRBV30
CAWSPGTAGYTF
>TRBJ2-7|TRBV27
CASSLDPRRDVSYEQYF
>TRBJ2-1|TRBV11-3
CASARGGEQFF
>TRBJ2-5|TRBV6-2/TRBV6-3
CASSYSRLGAAQYF
>TRBJ2-7|TRBV28
CASSFGLLYEQYF
>TRBJ2-7|TRBV30
CAWSVNRNLEQYF
>TRBJ2-2|TRBV5-4
CASSLEQSTGELFF
>TRBJ1-1|TRBV18
CASSPAWGGKDTEAFF
>TRBJ2-1|TRBV4-2
CASSQRTSAYNEQFF
>TRBJ2-1|TRBV4-3
CASSQVSGTGGDNEQFF
>TRBJ1-1|TRBV9
CASSVVGSTEAFF
>TRBJ2-4|TRBV23-1
CASSQGDGSGRAVKNIQYF
>TRBJ1-2|TRBV2
CASSELGQNYGYTF
>TRBJ2-7|TRBV6-1
CASSESREQYF
>TRBJ2-2|TRBV5-1
CASSWGLAETGELFF
>TRBJ2-7|TRBV20-1
CSARRSYEQYF
>TRBJ1-1|TRBV29-1
CSVSGTGVGATEAFF
>TRBJ2-4|TRBV5-1
CASSLASLAGAGPLTKNIQYF
>TRBJ2-3|TRBV28
CASSVFQYTQYF
>TRBJ1-3|TRBV5-6
CASSLTGTGLSGNTIYF
>TRBJ2-7|TRBV9
CASSGASGGSYEQYF
>TRBJ2-5|TRBV19
CASSIGVGRGSPKETQYF
>TRBJ2-7|TRBV7-2
CASSLGGQGLSYEQYF
>TRBJ1-1|TRBV7-2
CASSPTGTNTEAFF
>TRBJ1-1|TRBV5-1
CASSLSQPNTEAFF
>TRBJ1-6|TRBV6-5
CASSYPDSPLHF
>TRBJ2-7|TRBV5-4
CASSTGLEAYEQYF
>TRBJ2-2|TRBV3-1/TRBV3-2
CASSPRTSGRAHGELFF
>TRBJ2-3|TRBV5-1
CASSLVQGGTDTQYF
>TRBJ1-1|TRBV5-1
CASSRDRGTEAFF
>TRBJ2-1|TRBV4-3
CASSQDLGQGRRNEQFF
>TRBJ1-2|TRBV30
CAWGTGLNYGYTF
>TRBJ2-3|TRBV12-3/TRBV12-4
CASTYLPDTQYF
>TRBJ1-3|TRBV7-8
CASSLAGGNTIYF
>TRBJ2-3|TRBV24-1
CATGRDHTDTQYF
>TRBJ2-7|TRBV28
CASSAKPPGQGYEQYF
>TRBJ1-4|TRBV2
CAGRLEAAEKLFF
>TRBJ2-7|TRBV27
CASSLVRGPEQYF
>TRBJ2-7|TRBV6-5
CASSPRGAGALEQYF